The entry below gives a single T cell receptor beta chain sequence along with its context. Its antigen is as yet unknown. The entry originates in a study of T cells in Graves' hyperthyroidism and ophthalmopathy. General study results and limits: The model foresaw ophthalmopathy a median roughly 6 months prior to onset. Most expanded thyroid clonotypes above 0.001 recurred in blood.

What was amplified from RNA transcripts were TCR beta CDR3 regions. HTBI primers were employed in a first-round RT-PCR of the TCR CDR3. TCRdb re-called the multiplex PCR reads through MiXCR, storing one row per CDR3 protein. Of around 660,000 distinct CDR3 sequences listed, 40% to 55% were seen once; the top ten hold under 8%. Uncontrolled infection, other autoimmune disease, pregnancy and lactation each barred patients from inclusion. Thyroid ultrasound, orbital computed tomography, clinical symptoms, and serum thyroxine and TRAb underpinned diagnoses. The sequenced sample consisted of peripheral blood or thyroid tissue (not recorded which). The clonotype comes from an adult man with Graves' disease, either hyperthyroidism or ophthalmopathy (not recorded which).

The CDR3 region has the DNA TGTGCCAGCAGCGCCGGGTCCGACTATGGCTACACCTTC. The encoded protein is CASSAGSDYGYTF. The rearrangement uses TRBV7-8 and TRBJ1-2, with D unresolved. This CDR3 contains 13 residues. The V end was cut by 5 bases, the J end by 3 bases, with 10 bases between. CDR1 and CDR2 (germline): SGHVS, FQNEAQ.